This record looks at one TCR beta chain sequence and its context. Its specificity is not known. Through a sample-barcoded 5' primer and a J-beta primer mix, a second PCR was run for about 6 to 11 cycles. Tags on each cDNA molecule came from a template-switch adaptor with 12 random nucleotides. MiXCR, applied by TCRdb to the 5' RACE reads, yields one record per CDR3 protein. This sample yields some 1.7 million distinct CDR3 sequences, of which roughly 27% are seen a single time; 7.7% belongs to the top ten. The data belong to a study of blood T cells in healthy people across ages. The donors, aged about 6 to 95, were healthy Caucasians from Russia. Study-wide points: Strongly correlated with naive T cell percentage was TCR beta diversity. When set beside aged donors, long-lived donors presented more naive CD4+ cells and higher diversity.

V lost 3 bases, J lost 4 bases, and 9 bases stayed unmatched. Germline CDR1 SGHRS, CDR2 YFSETQ. There are 15 residues in the CDR3. The V call is TRBV5-1, the J call TRBJ2-5, with 7 bases fitting TRBD1. The specimen was blood. The receptor was isolated from a woman in her twenties or thirties in good health. The CDR3 reads CASSSDPGTAETQYF. The CDR3 DNA reads as TGCGCCAGCAGCTCCGACCCCGGGACAGCAGAGACCCAGTACTTC.